This T cell receptor beta chain was found in a study of long-term antiretroviral therapy in people with HIV. The V gene lost 1 base and the J gene lost 8 bases, with 3 bases spanning the gap. CDR3 length equals 10 residues. From germline, CDR1 is DFQATT and CDR2 SNEGSKA (reference sequence). Details on this clone: Its antigen is currently unknown.

Study conclusions and caveats: Clones with expansion before ART led the repertoire at all time points.

Without exception, participants with HIV were treated in the United States. Each specimen consisted of about 1-11 million cryopreserved PBMC prior to extraction of DNA. Survey-level resolution applied to immunoSEQ assay v3.0. The assay was immunoSEQ multiplex PCR, and TCRdb's table has in-frame clones only and misses some. The sample carries over 25,000 clones, around 80% recorded once. The chain links TRBV20-1 to TRBJ2-1; no definite D call. This sequence was found in a man aged 25 to 40 with HIV. The sample was unsorted PBMCs, taken nearly 2.9 years after starting antiretroviral therapy. CDR3 region: CSARAYEQFF. The CDR3 bases are TGCAGTGCTAGAGCGTATGAGCAGTTCTTC.